This TCR beta chain was observed in a study of shared clonotypes between healthy human individuals. The CDR3 is 15 residues long. The germline gives CDR1 MNHEY, CDR2 SMNVEV (reference sequence). Trimming left V 3 bases short and J 7 bases short, with 19 bases between. Clones were read by immunoSEQ multiplex PCR, and TCRdb kept only the in-frame ones, dropping some. The sample has about 2.3 million clones; 85% to 95% are singletons. V usage is TRBV27 and J usage is TRBJ2-7; perhaps D is TRBD1 or TRBD2 (5 bases each). The sample was naive CD4+ T cells from PBMCs. Subset: CD45RA+ positively selected. This clonotype originated in a man in his late teens or twenties in good health. Some clones in this sample may be carry-over from other donors' samples. The CDR3, as DNA: TGTGCCAGCAGTTTTAGGGACCGAGGTGCTGGGGAGCAGTACTTC. Translation gives CASSFRDRGAGEQYF.